This entry lists 12 T cell receptor beta chains sequenced from one sample in a study of shared clonotypes between healthy human individuals. The repertoire was sequenced with immunoSEQ multiplex PCR; TCRdb's copy has only in-frame clones and lacks some. The table shows approximately 2.3 million clones, with approximately 93% occurring only once. Sample: naive CD4+ T cells from PBMCs. Subset here: CD45RA+ positively selected. The receptors derive from a young man in good health. Some clones in this sample may be carry-over from other donors' samples.

The chain carries TRBV6-6 and TRBJ1-2; 7 bases are shared with TRBD1. Germline V CDR1 and CDR2: MNHNY, SVGAGI (reference sequence). V lost 6 bases, J lost 4 bases, and 11 bases stayed unmatched. The CDR3 loop spans 15 amino acids. CDR3 residues: CASSEQQGLGYGYTF. Here the CDR3 DNA reads TGTGCCAGCAGCGAACAACAGGGGTTGGGCTATGGCTACACCTTC.

J is TRBJ2-1 and V is TRBV9; the match to TRBD2 covers 7 bases. The CDR3 has 15 amino acids. CDR1 and CDR2 from the germline V gene are SGDLS and YYNGEE. Trimming at V came to 4 bases and at J to 0 bases, leaving 4 bases not matched to a gene. Here the CDR3 reads CASSPSGVSYNEQFF. The CDR3 DNA is TGTGCCAGCAGCCCCAGCGGGGTCTCCTACAATGAGCAGTTCTTC.

The CDR3 nucleotides are TGTGCCAGCAAAATGCCTCGCGGCGCCGGGGCCAACGTCCTGACTTTC. Its protein product is CASKMPRGAGANVLTF. V is TRBV28 and J is TRBJ2-6, with D unclear. The germline CDR1 and CDR2 sequences are MDHEN and SYDVKM. The V gene lost 7 bases and the J gene lost 4 bases, with 17 bases spanning the gap. This CDR3 has 16 amino acids.

V gene TRBV7-2 combines with J gene TRBJ1-1; TRBD1 matches at 7 bases. Germline V gene sequence: CDR1 SGHTA, CDR2 FQGNSA. CDR3 size: 11 residues. J gave up 11 bases and V 1 base, and 1 base lay outside the gene matches. This CDR3 reads CASSLVTGAFF. The CDR3 DNA reads TGTGCCAGCAGCTTAGTGACAGGGGCTTTCTTT.

As for this clone: At the DNA level, this CDR3 is encoded by other sequences in the same sample as well. The chain combines TRBV5-1 with TRBJ2-7; no definite D call. Per the germline V gene, CDR1 is SGHRS and CDR2 is YFSETQ. V lost 0 bases and J lost 1, with 8 bases in between. The CDR3 is made up of 14 amino acids. The CDR3 loop is CASSLAGLSYEQYF. DNA for the CDR3: TGCGCCAGCAGCTTGGCCGGGTTATCCTACGAGCAGTACTTC.

The V gene is TRBV7-3, the J gene TRBJ1-1; D remains unclear. Germline assignment: CDR1 SGHTA and CDR2 FQGTGA. The V and J ends lost 6 bases and 8 bases respectively, with 13 bases between them. This CDR3 contains 12 residues. Here the CDR3 reads CASSQDGQEAFF. The CDR3 DNA reads TGTGCCAGCAGTCAGGACGGCCAAGAAGCTTTCTTT.

The chain is built from TRBV7-2 and TRBJ1-2, with 7 positions matching TRBD1. Unmatched junction bases numbered 10, after V lost 6 bases and J lost 6 bases. The CDR3 sequence is 14 residues long. The germline gives CDR1 SGHTA, CDR2 FQGNSA. The chain's CDR3 is CASSEGAQPHGYTF. As DNA, the CDR3 is TGTGCCAGCAGTGAGGGGGCTCAGCCCCATGGCTACACCTTC.

The rearrangement uses TRBV29-1 and TRBJ2-5, with D tentatively TRBD1 or TRBD2 (5 bases each). V lost 4 bases to trimming and J lost 2 bases, with 14 bases between them. The CDR3 has 14 amino acids. Germline lookup yields CDR1 SQVTM and CDR2 ANQGSEA. The CDR3 protein is CSVVWGSVQETQYF. CDR3 nucleotide sequence: TGCAGCGTTGTATGGGGGAGTGTTCAAGAGACCCAGTACTTC. Drawing the rest from reference TRBV29-1 and TRBJ2-5, the complete variable domain is SAVISQKPSRDICQRGTSLTIQCQVDSQVTMMFWYRQQPGQSLTLIATANQGSEATYESGFVIDKFPISRPNLTFSTLTVSNMSPEDSSIYLCSVVWGSVQETQYFGPGTRLLVL.

The V gene is TRBV2, the J gene TRBJ2-7, with 8 bases identical to TRBD2. CDR3 length: 17 amino acids. The junction had 9 bases not matched to a gene; V was cut back by 2 bases and J by 0 bases. Germline V CDR1 and CDR2: SNHLY, FYNNEI. The CDR3 coding sequence is TGTGCCAGCAGTGAAAGGCTAGCGGGCGACAGCTCCTACGAGCAGTACTTC. This encodes CASSERLAGDSSYEQYF.

The genes are TRBV5-1 and TRBJ2-3; 8 positions agree with TRBD2. Germline V CDR1 and CDR2: SGHRS, YFSETQ. J gave up 4 bases and V 5 bases, and 6 bases lay outside the gene matches. CDR3 length: 14 amino acids. The CDR3 region has the DNA TGCGCCAGCAGTAACGCGGGAGGTGCAGATACGCAGTATTTT. Protein: CASSNAGGADTQYF.

This clone was recorded only once. The rearrangement joins TRBV6-6 to TRBJ1-1; D is unclear. This CDR3 has 16 residues. Looked up from germline, CDR1 is MNHNY and CDR2 is SVGAGI (reference sequence). With 6 bases removed from V and 0 bases from J, the gap between germline ends came to 17 bases. The DNA of the CDR3 is TGTGCCAGCAGCCTAATCCCTCGGGGAATGAACACTGAAGCTTTCTTT. Translated, it gives CASSLIPRGMNTEAFF.

The chain carries TRBV28 and TRBJ1-2, with 9 bases fitting TRBD1. Germline V gene data show CDR1 as MDHEN and CDR2 as SYDVKM. The trim removed 10 bases at V and 6 bases at J, leaving 3 bases unmatched. The length of the CDR3 is 11 residues. The CDR3 DNA sequence: TGTGCCACCGACAGGGGGAATGGCTACACCTTC. Residues: CATDRGNGYTF.